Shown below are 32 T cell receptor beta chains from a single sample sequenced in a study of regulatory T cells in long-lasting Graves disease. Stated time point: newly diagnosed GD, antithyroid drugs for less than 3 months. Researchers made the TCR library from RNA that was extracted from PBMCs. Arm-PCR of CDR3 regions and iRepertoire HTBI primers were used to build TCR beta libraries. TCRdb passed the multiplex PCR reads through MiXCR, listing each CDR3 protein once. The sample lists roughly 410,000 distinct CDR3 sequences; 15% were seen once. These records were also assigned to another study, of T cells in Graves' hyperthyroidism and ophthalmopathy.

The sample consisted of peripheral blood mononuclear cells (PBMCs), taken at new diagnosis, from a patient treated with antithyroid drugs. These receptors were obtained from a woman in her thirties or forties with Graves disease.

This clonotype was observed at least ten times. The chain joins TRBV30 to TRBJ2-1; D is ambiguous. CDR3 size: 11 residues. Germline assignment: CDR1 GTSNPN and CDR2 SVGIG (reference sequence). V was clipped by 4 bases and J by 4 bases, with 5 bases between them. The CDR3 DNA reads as TGTGCCTGGAAGGGTTACAATGAGCAGTTCTTC. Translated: CAWKGYNEQFF.

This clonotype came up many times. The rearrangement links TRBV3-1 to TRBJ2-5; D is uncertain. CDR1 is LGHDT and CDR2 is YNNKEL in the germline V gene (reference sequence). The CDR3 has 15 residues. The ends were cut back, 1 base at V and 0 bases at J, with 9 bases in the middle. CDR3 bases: TGTGCCAGCAGCCAAGGTCCCCTTGACCAAGAGACCCAGTACTTC. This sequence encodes CASSQGPLDQETQYF.

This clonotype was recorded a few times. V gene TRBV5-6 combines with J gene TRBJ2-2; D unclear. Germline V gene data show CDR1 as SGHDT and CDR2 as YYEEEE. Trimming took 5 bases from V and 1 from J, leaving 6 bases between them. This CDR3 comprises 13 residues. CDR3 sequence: CASSKQNTGELFF. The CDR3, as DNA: TGTGCCAGCAGTAAACAGAACACCGGGGAGCTGTTTTTT.

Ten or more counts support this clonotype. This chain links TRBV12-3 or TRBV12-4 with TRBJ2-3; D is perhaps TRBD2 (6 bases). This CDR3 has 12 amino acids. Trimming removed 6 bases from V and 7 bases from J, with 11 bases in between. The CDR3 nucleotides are TGTGCCAGCAGGGAGGGGTCGCATACGCAGTATTTT. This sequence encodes CASREGSHTQYF.

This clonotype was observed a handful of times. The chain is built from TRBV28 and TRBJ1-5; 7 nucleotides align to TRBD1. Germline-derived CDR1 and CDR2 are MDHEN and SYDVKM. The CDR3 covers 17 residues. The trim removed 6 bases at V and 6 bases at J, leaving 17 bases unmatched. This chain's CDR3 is CASSGVQGTVKAQPQHF. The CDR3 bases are TGTGCCAGCAGCGGGGTCCAAGGGACAGTTAAGGCTCAGCCCCAGCATTTT.

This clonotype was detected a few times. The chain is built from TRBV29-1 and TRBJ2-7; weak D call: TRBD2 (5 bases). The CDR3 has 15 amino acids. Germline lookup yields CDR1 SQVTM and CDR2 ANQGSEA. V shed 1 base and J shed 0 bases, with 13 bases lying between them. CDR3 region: CSVEGLQGSSYEQYF. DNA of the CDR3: TGCAGCGTTGAAGGGTTACAAGGGAGCTCCTACGAGCAGTACTTC.

The CDR3 region has the DNA TGCAGTGCTCGACAGCGGGAGCCCTACAAGAATGAGCAGTTCTTC. This gives the protein CSARQREPYKNEQFF. The chain links TRBV20-1 to TRBJ2-1, with TRBD2 matching 8 bases. Germline values: CDR1 DFQATT, CDR2 SNEGSKA (reference sequence). With 5 bases clipped from V and 7 bases from J, the junction kept 13 bases outside the gene matches. The CDR3 is 15 amino acids.

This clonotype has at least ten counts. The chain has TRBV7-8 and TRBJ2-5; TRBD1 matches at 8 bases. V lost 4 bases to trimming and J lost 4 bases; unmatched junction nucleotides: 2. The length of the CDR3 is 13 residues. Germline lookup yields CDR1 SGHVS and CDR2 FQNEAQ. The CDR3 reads CASSSDRVETQYF. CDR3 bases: TGTGCCAGCAGCTCGGACAGGGTAGAGACCCAGTACTTC. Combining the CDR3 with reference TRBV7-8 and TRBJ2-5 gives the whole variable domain GAGVSQSPRYKVAKRGQDVALRCDPISGHVSLFWYQQALGQGPEFLTYFQNEAQLDKSGLPSDRFFAERPEGSVSTLKIQRTQQEDSAVYLCASSSDRVETQYFGPGTRLLVL.

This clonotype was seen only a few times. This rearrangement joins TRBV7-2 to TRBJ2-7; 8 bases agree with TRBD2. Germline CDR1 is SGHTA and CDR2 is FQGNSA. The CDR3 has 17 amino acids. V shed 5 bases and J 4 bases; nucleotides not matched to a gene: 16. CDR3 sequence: CASSLLAGGGNHYEQYF. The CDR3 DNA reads TGTGCCAGCAGCCTTCTGGCGGGAGGCGGTAATCATTACGAGCAGTACTTC.

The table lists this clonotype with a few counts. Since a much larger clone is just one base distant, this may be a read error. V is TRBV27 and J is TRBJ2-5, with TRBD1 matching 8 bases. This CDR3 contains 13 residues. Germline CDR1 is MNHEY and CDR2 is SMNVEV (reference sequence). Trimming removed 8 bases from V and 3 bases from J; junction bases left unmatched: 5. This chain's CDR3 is CASAPDREETQYF. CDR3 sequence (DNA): TGTGCCAGCGCCCCGGACAGGGAAGAGACCCAGTACTTC.

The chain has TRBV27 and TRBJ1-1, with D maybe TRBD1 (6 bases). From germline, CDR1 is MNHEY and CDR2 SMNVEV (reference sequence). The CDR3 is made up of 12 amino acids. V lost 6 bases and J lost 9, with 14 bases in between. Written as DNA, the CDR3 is TGTGCCAGCAGGCGAGGGACACGTAAAGCTTTCTTT. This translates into CASRRGTRKAFF.

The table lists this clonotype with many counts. In DNA form, the CDR3 reads TGCAGTGCTAGACCGATACTAGCGGGAATCAGCGATACGCAGTATTTT. Its protein product is CSARPILAGISDTQYF. The genes are TRBV20-1 and TRBJ2-3; TRBD2 matches 10 bases. CDR1 is DFQATT, CDR2 SNEGSKA, per germline (reference sequence). CDR3 length equals 16 residues. V was pared by 2 bases and J by 6 bases, with 11 bases of the junction left unmatched.

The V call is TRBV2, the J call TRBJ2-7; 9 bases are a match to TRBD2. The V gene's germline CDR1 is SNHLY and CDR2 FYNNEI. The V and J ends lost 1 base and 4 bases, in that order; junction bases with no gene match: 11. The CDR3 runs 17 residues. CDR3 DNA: TGTGCCAGCAGTGAAGAACACTCTGCGGGAGGGCCTTACGAGCAGTACTTC. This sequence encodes CASSEEHSAGGPYEQYF.

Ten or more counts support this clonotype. CDR3 coding DNA: TGTGCCAGCAGTCAAAACCCCTCGGGCTTCACAGATACGCAGTATTTT. It specifies CASSQNPSGFTDTQYF. This chain joins TRBV12-3 or TRBV12-4 and TRBJ2-3; D not resolved. V was shortened by 5 bases and J by 2 bases, with 17 bases between the two germline ends. This CDR3 is 16 amino acids long.

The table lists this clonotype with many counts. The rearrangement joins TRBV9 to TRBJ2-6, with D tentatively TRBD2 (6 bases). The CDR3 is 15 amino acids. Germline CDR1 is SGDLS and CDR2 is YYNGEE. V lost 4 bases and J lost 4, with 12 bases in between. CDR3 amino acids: CASSLTGGGANVLTF. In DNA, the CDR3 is TGTGCCAGCAGCTTAACTGGGGGGGGGGCCAACGTCCTGACTTTC.

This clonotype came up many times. The CDR3 DNA sequence: TGTGCCAGCAGTCAGGGACGGGGTAATGAAAAACTGTTTTTT. Translation: CASSQGRGNEKLFF. This sequence joins TRBV6-1 and TRBJ1-4, with a tentative D call TRBD1 (5 bases). CDR3 size: 14 residues. V lost 5 bases and J 4 bases, leaving 11 bases between the germline ends. Germline-derived CDR1 and CDR2 are MNHNS and SASEGT.

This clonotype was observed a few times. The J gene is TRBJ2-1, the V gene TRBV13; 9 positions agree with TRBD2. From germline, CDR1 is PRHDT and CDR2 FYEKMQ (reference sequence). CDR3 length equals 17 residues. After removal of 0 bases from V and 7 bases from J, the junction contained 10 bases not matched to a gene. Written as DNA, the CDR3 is TGTGCCAGCAGCTTAGGGGGCGCTAGCGGGACTGGGAATGAGCAGTTCTTC. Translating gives CASSLGGASGTGNEQFF.

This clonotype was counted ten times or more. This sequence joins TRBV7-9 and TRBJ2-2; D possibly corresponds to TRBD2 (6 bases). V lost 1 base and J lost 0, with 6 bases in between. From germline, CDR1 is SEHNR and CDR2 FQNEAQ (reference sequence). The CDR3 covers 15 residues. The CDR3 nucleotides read TGTGCCAGCAGCTTAGGACTAGCGAACACCGGGGAGCTGTTTTTT. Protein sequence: CASSLGLANTGELFF. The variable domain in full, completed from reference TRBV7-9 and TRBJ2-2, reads DTGVSQNPRHKITKRGQNVTFRCDPISEHNRLYWYRQTLGQGPEFLTYFQNEAQLEKSRLLSDRFSAERPKGSFSTLEIQRTEQGDSAMYLCASSLGLANTGELFFGEGSRLTVL.

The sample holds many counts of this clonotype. Here the CDR3 reads CASSLMGDEAFF. Written as DNA, the CDR3 is TGTGCCAGCAGCTTAATGGGGGATGAAGCTTTCTTT. The J gene is TRBJ1-1, the V gene TRBV7-2; D may be TRBD1 (5 bases). The V end was cut by 2 bases, the J end by 7 bases, with 8 bases between. The germline gives CDR1 SGHTA, CDR2 FQGNSA. The CDR3 spans 12 residues. The entire variable domain, with the rest obtained from reference TRBV7-2 and TRBJ1-1, is as follows: GAGVSQSPSNKVTEKGKDVELRCDPISGHTALYWYRQSLGQGLEFLIYFQGNSAPDKSGLPSDRFSAERTGGSVSTLTIQRTQQEDSAVYLCASSLMGDEAFFGQGTRLTVV.

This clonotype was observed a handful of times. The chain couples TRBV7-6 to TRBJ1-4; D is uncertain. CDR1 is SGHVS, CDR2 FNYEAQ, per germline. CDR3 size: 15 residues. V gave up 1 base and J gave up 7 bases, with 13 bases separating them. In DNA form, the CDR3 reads TGTGCCAGCAGCTTAGAGTTAAGGTTCACTGAAAAACTGTTTTTT. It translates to CASSLELRFTEKLFF.

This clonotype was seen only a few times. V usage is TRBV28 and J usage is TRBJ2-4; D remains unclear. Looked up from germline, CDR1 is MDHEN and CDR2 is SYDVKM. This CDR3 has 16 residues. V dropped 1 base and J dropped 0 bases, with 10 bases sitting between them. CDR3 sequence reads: CASSLSMDIAKNIQYF. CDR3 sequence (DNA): TGTGCCAGCAGTTTATCGATGGATATAGCCAAAAACATTCAGTACTTC.

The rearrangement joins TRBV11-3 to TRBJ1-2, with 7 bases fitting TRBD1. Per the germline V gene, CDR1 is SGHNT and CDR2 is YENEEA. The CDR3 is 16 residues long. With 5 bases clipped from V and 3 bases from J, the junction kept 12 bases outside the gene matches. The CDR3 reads CASSAWIGDSYYGYTF. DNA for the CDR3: TGTGCCAGCAGCGCATGGATAGGGGACAGCTACTATGGCTACACCTTC.

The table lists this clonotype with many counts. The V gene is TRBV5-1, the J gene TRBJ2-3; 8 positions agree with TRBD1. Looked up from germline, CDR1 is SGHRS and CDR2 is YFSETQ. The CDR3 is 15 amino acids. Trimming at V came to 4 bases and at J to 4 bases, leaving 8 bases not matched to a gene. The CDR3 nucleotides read TGCGCCAGCAGCACTGGACAGGGAGTCCCAGATACGCAGTATTTT. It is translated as CASSTGQGVPDTQYF.

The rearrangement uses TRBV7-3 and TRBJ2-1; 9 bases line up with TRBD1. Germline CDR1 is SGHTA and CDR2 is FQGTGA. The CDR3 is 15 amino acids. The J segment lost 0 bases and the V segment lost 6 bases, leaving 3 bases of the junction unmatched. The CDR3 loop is CASRRTGDSYNEQFF. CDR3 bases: TGTGCCAGCAGGCGGACAGGGGACTCCTACAATGAGCAGTTCTTC. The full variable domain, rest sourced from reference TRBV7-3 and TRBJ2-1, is GAGVSQTPSNKVTEKGKYVELRCDPISGHTALYWYRQSLGQGPEFLIYFQGTGAADDSGLPNDRFFAVRPEGSVSTLKIQRTERGDSAVYLCASRRTGDSYNEQFFGPGTRLTVL.

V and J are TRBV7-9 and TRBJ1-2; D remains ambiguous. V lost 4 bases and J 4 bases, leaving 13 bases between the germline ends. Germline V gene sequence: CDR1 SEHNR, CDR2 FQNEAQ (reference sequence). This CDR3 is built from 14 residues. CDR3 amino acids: CASSSITEPYGYTF. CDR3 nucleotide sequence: TGTGCCAGCAGCTCAATCACGGAACCCTATGGCTACACCTTC.

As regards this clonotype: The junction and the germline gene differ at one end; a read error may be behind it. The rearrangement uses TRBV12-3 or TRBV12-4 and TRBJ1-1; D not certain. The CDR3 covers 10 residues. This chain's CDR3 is CGSRGTEAFF. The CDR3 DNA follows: TGTGGCAGCCGGGGCACTGAAGCTTTCTTT.

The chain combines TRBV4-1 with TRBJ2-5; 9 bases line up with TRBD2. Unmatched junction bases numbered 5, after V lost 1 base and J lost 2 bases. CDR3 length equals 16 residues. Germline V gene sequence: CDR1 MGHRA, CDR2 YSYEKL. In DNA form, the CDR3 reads TGCGCCAGCAGCCAAGCTGTAGCGGGAGTTCAAGAGACCCAGTACTTC. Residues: CASSQAVAGVQETQYF.

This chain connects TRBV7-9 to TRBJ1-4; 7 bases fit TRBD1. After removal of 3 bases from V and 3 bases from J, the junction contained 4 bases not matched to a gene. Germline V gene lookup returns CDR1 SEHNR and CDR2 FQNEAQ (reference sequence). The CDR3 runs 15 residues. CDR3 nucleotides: TGTGCCAGCAGCTTCCCACAGGGGCCTAATGAAAAACTGTTTTTT. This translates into CASSFPQGPNEKLFF.

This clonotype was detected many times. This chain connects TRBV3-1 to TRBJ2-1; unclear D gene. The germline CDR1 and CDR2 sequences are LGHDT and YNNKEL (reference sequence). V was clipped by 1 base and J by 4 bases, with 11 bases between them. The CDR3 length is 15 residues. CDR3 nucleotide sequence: TGTGCCAGCAGCCAAGGCTTAAGCAGGTACAATGAGCAGTTCTTC. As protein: CASSQGLSRYNEQFF.

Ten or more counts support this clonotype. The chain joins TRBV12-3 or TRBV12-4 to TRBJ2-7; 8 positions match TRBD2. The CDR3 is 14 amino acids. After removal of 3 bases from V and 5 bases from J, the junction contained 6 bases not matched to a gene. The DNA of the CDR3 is TGTGCCAGCAGTTTTGGAGCGGGAGTAGACGAGCAGTACTTC. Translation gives CASSFGAGVDEQYF.

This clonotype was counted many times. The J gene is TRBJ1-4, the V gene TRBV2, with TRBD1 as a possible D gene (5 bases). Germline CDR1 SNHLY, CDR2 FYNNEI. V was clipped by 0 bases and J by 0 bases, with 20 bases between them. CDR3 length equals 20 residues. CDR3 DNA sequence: TGTGCCAGCAGTGAAGCGCTTCCGGAGGTCTGGGGCGCAACTAATGAAAAACTGTTTTTT. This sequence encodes CASSEALPEVWGATNEKLFF.

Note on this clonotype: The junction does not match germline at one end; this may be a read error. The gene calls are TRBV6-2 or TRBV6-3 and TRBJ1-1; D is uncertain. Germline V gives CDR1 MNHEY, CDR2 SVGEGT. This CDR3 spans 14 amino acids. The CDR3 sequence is CASSYSAESTEAFF. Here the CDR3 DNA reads TGTGCCAGCAGCTACTCAGCAGAGAGCACTGAAGCTTTCTTT.